What follows are 24 T cell receptor beta chains derived from one specimen sequenced in a study of OX40 agonist ivuxolimab in advanced cancers. Sequenced by immunoSEQ multiplex PCR; TCRdb stores in-frame clones only, minus some. The data contain about 77,000 clones, 81% of them singletons. The source material was CD4+ or CD8+ T cells sorted from blood, sampled in a trial of the OX40 agonist ivuxolimab. The source is an adult with an advanced solid tumor such as melanoma, head and neck, liver or kidney cancer.

The V and J genes are TRBV7-2 and TRBJ1-4; 8 bases fit TRBD1. CDR1 SGHTA and CDR2 FQGNSA come from the germline V gene. The V gene end was trimmed by 5 bases and the J gene end by 8 bases; junction bases not matched to a gene: 7. The CDR3 contains 14 residues. CDR3 sequence: CASSNQGAQEKLFF. DNA of the CDR3: TGTGCCAGCAGCAACCAGGGGGCGCAAGAAAAACTGTTTTTT.

This chain joins TRBV5-6 and TRBJ2-1, with D possibly matching TRBD2 (6 bases). The CDR3 sequence is 14 residues long. Germline V gene lookup returns CDR1 SGHDT and CDR2 YYEEEE. Trimming removed 2 bases at V and 12 bases at J, with 18 bases between. The CDR3 is CASSFTNREHWQFF. The DNA for the CDR3 is TGTGCCAGCAGCTTCACTAATCGGGAGCATTGGCAGTTCTTC.

The V gene is TRBV11-1, the J gene TRBJ2-5; D not certain. Germline-derived CDR1 and CDR2 are SGHAT and FQDESV (reference sequence). The CDR3 runs to 17 residues. Between the trimmed V and J ends, which lost 3 bases and 4 bases, there was a span of 21 bases. This chain's CDR3 is CASSFHVRLPDGETQYF. CDR3 nucleotides: TGTGCCAGCAGCTTTCACGTTCGGCTACCCGACGGAGAGACCCAGTACTTC.

This clone was detected once. The V gene is TRBV29-1, the J gene TRBJ2-1; TRBD2 aligns across 11 bases. The CDR3 length is 20 residues. Germline V gives CDR1 SQVTM, CDR2 ANQGSEA. After removal of 4 bases from V and 0 bases from J, the junction contained 17 bases not matched to a gene. The CDR3 region has the DNA TGCAGCGTTGGGGTCGCCGGACTAGCGGGTACGCCTAGCTCCTACAATGAGCAGTTCTTC. Translating it yields CSVGVAGLAGTPSSYNEQFF.

The chain couples TRBV2 to TRBJ2-3; a possible D gene is TRBD2 (6 bases). Germline V CDR1 and CDR2: SNHLY, FYNNEI. The CDR3 totals 15 residues. V dropped 7 bases and J dropped 2 bases, with 16 bases sitting between them. This CDR3 reads CASTLRDSITDTQYF. In nucleotides, the CDR3 is TGTGCCAGCACTCTCCGGGACTCAATCACAGATACGCAGTATTTT.

This chain joins TRBV12-5 and TRBJ1-5; D not resolved. The germline V gene encodes CDR1 LGHNT and CDR2 FRNRAP. The V and J ends lost 5 bases and 5 bases respectively, with 22 bases between them. The CDR3 is made up of 17 amino acids. The DNA of the CDR3 is TGTGCTAGTGGTAAAAATCCCGACACAATAGGGCATCAGCCCCAGCATTTT. Protein: CASGKNPDTIGHQPQHF.

V and J are TRBV5-1 and TRBJ2-1; 14 nucleotides line up with TRBD2. CDR3 size: 14 residues. Germline V gives CDR1 SGHRS, CDR2 YFSETQ. V gave up 6 bases and J gave up 12 bases; unmatched junction bases: 8. The CDR3 nucleotides read TGCGCCAGCAAACTGGGACTAGCGGGAGAGGGGCAGTTCTTC. It yields the protein CASKLGLAGEGQFF. The full variable domain, completed using reference TRBV5-1 and TRBJ2-1, is KAGVTQTPRYLIKTRGQQVTLSCSPISGHRSVSWYQQTPGQGLQFLFEYFSETQRNKGNFPGRFSGRQFSNSRSEMNVSTLELGDSALYLCASKLGLAGEGQFFGPGTRLTVL.

The chain has TRBV29-1 and TRBJ1-4; no definite D call. The germline gives CDR1 SQVTM, CDR2 ANQGSEA. This CDR3 spans 12 amino acids. Trimming removed 6 bases at V and 4 bases at J, with 9 bases between. The CDR3 sequence: CSVAVRNEKLFF. The CDR3 DNA follows: TGCAGCGTGGCGGTCCGTAATGAAAAACTGTTTTTT.

DNA of the CDR3: TGTGCCAGCAGCCACAAACTAGCGGGAGGTTACAATGAGCAGTTCTTC. It codes for CASSHKLAGGYNEQFF. The chain links TRBV4-2 to TRBJ2-1, with 12 bases matching TRBD2. Germline CDR1 is LGHNA and CDR2 is YNFKEQ. V gave up 3 bases and J gave up 4 bases; unmatched junction bases: 4. The CDR3 covers 16 residues.

The J gene is TRBJ2-7, the V gene TRBV9, with TRBD1 matching over 7 bases. Per the germline V gene, CDR1 is SGDLS and CDR2 is YYNGEE. The CDR3 consists of 15 residues. V lost 3 bases and J lost 2; bases outside the gene matches: 8. The CDR3 loop is CASSEGQSLPYEQYF. The CDR3 DNA sequence: TGTGCCAGCAGCGAGGGACAGTCCCTCCCCTACGAGCAGTACTTC. The full variable domain, with the rest looked up from reference TRBV9 and TRBJ2-7, is DSGVTQTPKHLITATGQRVTLRCSPRSGDLSVYWYQQSLDQGLQFLIQYYNGEERAKGNILERFSAQQFPDLHSELNLSSLELGDSALYFCASSEGQSLPYEQYFGPGTRLTVT.

J is TRBJ1-5 and V is TRBV6-1, with D possibly being TRBD1 (6 bases). Trimming stripped 3 bases from V and 2 bases from J, with 8 bases between. This CDR3 has 14 residues. Germline lookup yields CDR1 MNHNS and CDR2 SASEGT. CDR3 DNA: TGTGCCAGCAGTGATCACAGGGGCAATCAGCCCCAGCATTTT. Its translation is CASSDHRGNQPQHF.

The chain recombines TRBV19 with TRBJ2-5; no clear D. Trimming cost V 5 bases and J 2 bases, with 15 bases left between them. CDR3 length: 15 residues. Per germline, CDR1 LNHDA and CDR2 SQIVND (reference sequence). CDR3 nucleotides: TGTGCCAGTAGTCCTCCTTTGCAGGCGCAAGAGACCCAGTACTTC. It codes for CASSPPLQAQETQYF.

The chain carries TRBV12-5 and TRBJ2-5; D is possibly TRBD1 (7 bases). Trimming took off 6 bases at V and 2 bases at J, with 16 bases between the two ends. The CDR3 has 15 residues. The germline gives CDR1 LGHNT, CDR2 FRNRAP. The CDR3 sequence is CASGPTQGGQETQYF. The CDR3 region has the DNA TGTGCTAGTGGCCCAACGCAGGGGGGACAAGAGACCCAGTACTTC.

The chain is built from TRBV7-2 and TRBJ2-1, with 14 bases that match TRBD2. This CDR3 is built from 17 residues. J was trimmed by 3 bases and V by 5 bases; bases with no gene match: 6. Germline CDR1 is SGHTA and CDR2 is FQGNSA. The CDR3 region has the DNA TGTGCCAGCAGCCCCGGGACTAGCGGGAGTATCTACAATGAGCAGTTCTTC. Amino acid sequence: CASSPGTSGSIYNEQFF. Supplemented by reference TRBV7-2 and TRBJ2-1, the full variable domain reads GAGVSQSPSNKVTEKGKDVELRCDPISGHTALYWYRQSLGQGLEFLIYFQGNSAPDKSGLPSDRFSAERTGGSVSTLTIQRTQQEDSAVYLCASSPGTSGSIYNEQFFGPGTRLTVL.

DNA for the CDR3: TGTGCCAGCAGCCCCCAGGGGGGCAAGGGTGGCTACACCTTC. Protein sequence: CASSPQGGKGGYTF. The V gene is TRBV6-5, the J gene TRBJ1-2, with 7 bases fitting TRBD1. The length of the CDR3 is 14 residues. Germline loops: CDR1 MNHEY, CDR2 SVGAGI. J gave up 7 bases and V 6 bases, and 11 bases lay outside the gene matches.

The V and J genes are TRBV11-2 and TRBJ2-1; D gene uncertain. V was pared by 1 base and J by 5 bases, with 9 bases between. This CDR3 region has 14 residues. Germline values: CDR1 SGHAT, CDR2 FQNNGV. The CDR3 loop is CASSLVPGNNEQFF. CDR3 bases: TGTGCCAGCAGCTTAGTCCCCGGAAACAATGAGCAGTTCTTC.

V usage is TRBV5-4 and J usage is TRBJ1-1; D remains ambiguous. Trimming left V 4 bases short and J 3 bases short, with 7 bases between. CDR1 is SGHNT and CDR2 is YYREEE in the germline V gene (reference sequence). The CDR3 has 12 residues. In nucleotides, the CDR3 is TGTGCCAGCAGCCAAGATGACACTGAAGCTTTCTTT. It specifies CASSQDDTEAFF.

The chain is built from TRBV7-9 and TRBJ1-1; D may be TRBD1 (5 bases). Germline V gene data show CDR1 as SEHNR and CDR2 as FQNEAQ (reference sequence). This CDR3 has 16 amino acids. V gave up 7 bases and J gave up 5 bases, with 23 bases separating them. The chain's CDR3 is CASTPLGRTGGTEAFF. For the CDR3, the DNA is TGTGCCAGCACCCCTTTGGGCCGGACCGGGGGTACTGAAGCTTTCTTT.

The genes are TRBV2 and TRBJ2-1; no firm D call. Per the germline V gene, CDR1 is SNHLY and CDR2 is FYNNEI. V was clipped by 6 bases and J by 6 bases, with 15 bases between them. The CDR3 is made up of 14 amino acids. CDR3 coding DNA: TGTGCCAGCAGGGAACCCCTAGTACCCAATGAGCAGTTCTTC. Protein sequence: CASREPLVPNEQFF.

This chain joins TRBV5-1 and TRBJ2-3; TRBD2 might be the D (5 bases). The V gene lost 6 bases and the J gene lost 1 base, with 15 bases spanning the gap. CDR3 length: 15 amino acids. Germline CDR1 reads SGHRS; CDR2 reads YFSETQ. The CDR3 coding sequence is TGCGCCAGCAACCGCGGGCTAGACGGCACAGATACGCAGTATTTT. Amino acids: CASNRGLDGTDTQYF.

The chain employs TRBV6-6 and TRBJ2-6; no reliable D call. The germline V gene encodes CDR1 MNHNY and CDR2 SVGAGI (reference sequence). This CDR3 comprises 15 residues. Trimming pared 6 bases from V and 0 bases from J, leaving 9 bases between. CDR3 loop: CASRERSSGANVLTF. The CDR3 nucleotides read TGTGCCAGCAGGGAGAGGAGCTCTGGGGCCAACGTCCTGACTTTC.

This clone was counted a few times. The chain joins TRBV2 to TRBJ2-1, with 8 bases lining up with TRBD2. Per the germline V gene, CDR1 is SNHLY and CDR2 is FYNNEI. Losses at the gene ends were 4 bases for V and 0 bases for J; bases not matched to a gene: 2. The length of the CDR3 is 15 residues. CDR3 coding DNA: TGTGCCAGCAGTGCCGGGACTAGCTCCTACAATGAGCAGTTCTTC. It codes for CASSAGTSSYNEQFF.

The chain carries TRBV7-2 and TRBJ2-1, with D possibly being TRBD2 (5 bases). Trimming took off 4 bases at V and 4 bases at J, with 8 bases between the two ends. CDR1 and CDR2 from the germline V gene are SGHTA and FQGNSA. The CDR3 is 13 residues long. The DNA for the CDR3 is TGTGCCAGCAGCTCCGGGAAATACAATGAGCAGTTCTTC. Protein product: CASSSGKYNEQFF.

The genes are TRBV2 and TRBJ2-7; maybe TRBD2 (5 bases). The CDR3 consists of 15 residues. Germline V gene lookup returns CDR1 SNHLY and CDR2 FYNNEI. The ends were cut back, 2 bases at V and 4 bases at J, with 15 bases in the middle. CDR3 nucleotide sequence: TGTGCCAGCAGTGAATACCGGGATGGGATATACGAGCAGTACTTC. Protein: CASSEYRDGIYEQYF.